This T cell receptor (beta chain) emerged from a study of glioma-infiltrating T cells. This CDR3 is built from 14 residues. The V segment lost 8 bases and the J segment 5 bases; nucleotides outside the gene matches: 10. CDR1 and CDR2 from the germline V gene are MDHEN and SYDVKM. Amplification of TCR alpha and beta CDR3 regions from RNA used iRepertoire nested multiplex PCR. Tissue mRNA or PBMC total RNA, 100-400 ng, went into one-step reverse transcription and amplification. TCRdb ran MiXCR on the multiplex PCR reads and lists one entry per CDR3 protein. The sample lists under 200,000 distinct CDR3 sequences; around 30% were seen once. This clonotype occurred many times. Antigen specificity is unknown. Findings of the study overall: Gliomas, especially low-grade, showed above-expected tissue-blood divergence; non-neoplastic patients showed below. Very few CDR3 sequences were shared between tissue and blood.

The sequencing input was glioma tissue, nonneoplastic brain tissue, or PBMCs (not recorded which). This chain connects TRBV28 to TRBJ1-2, with 8 bases that match TRBD1. The receptor comes from a human donor with low-grade glioma or glioblastoma, undergoing nonglioma brain surgery, or in good health (not recorded which). The CDR3 spells CASGGQGSGYGYTF. CDR3 bases: TGTGCCAGCGGAGGACAGGGTAGTGGTTATGGCTACACCTTC.